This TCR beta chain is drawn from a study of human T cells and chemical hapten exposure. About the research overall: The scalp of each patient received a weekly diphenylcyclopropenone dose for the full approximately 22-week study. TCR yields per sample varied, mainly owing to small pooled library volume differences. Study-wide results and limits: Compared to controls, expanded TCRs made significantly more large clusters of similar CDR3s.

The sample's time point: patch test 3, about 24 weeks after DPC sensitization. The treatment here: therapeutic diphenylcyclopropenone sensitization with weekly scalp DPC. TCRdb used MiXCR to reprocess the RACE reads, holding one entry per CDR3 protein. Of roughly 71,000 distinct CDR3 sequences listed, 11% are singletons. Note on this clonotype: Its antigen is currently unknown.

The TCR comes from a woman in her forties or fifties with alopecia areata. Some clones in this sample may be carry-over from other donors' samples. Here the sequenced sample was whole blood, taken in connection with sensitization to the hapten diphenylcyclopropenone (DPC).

CDR3 nucleotides: TGTGCCAGCAGCCTCGGGACTAGCGCGTCCTACGAGCAGTACTTC. Protein sequence: CASSLGTSASYEQYF. The chain couples TRBV13 to TRBJ2-7, with TRBD2 matching over 10 bases. Unmatched junction bases numbered 5, after V lost 5 bases and J lost 1 base. Germline CDR1 is PRHDT and CDR2 is FYEKMQ (reference sequence). The CDR3 length is 15 residues. The complete variable domain, with remaining parts taken from reference TRBV13 and TRBJ2-7, reads AAGVIQSPRHLIKEKRETATLKCYPIPRHDTVYWYQQGPGQDPQFLISFYEKMQSDKGSIPDRFSAQQFSDYHSELNMSSLELGDSALYFCASSLGTSASYEQYFGPGTRLTVT.